This entry lists 27 T cell receptor beta chains sequenced from one sample in a study of blood T cell repertoires in COVID-19. Sequencing used immunoSEQ multiplex PCR; TCRdb keeps in-frame clones, though not all of them. The table lists about 170,000 clones, 84% of them singletons. The sample comprised peripheral blood. The receptors were gathered from a woman aged 80 or over with COVID-19, enrolled during active disease.

The rearrangement uses TRBV7-2 and TRBJ2-3; 10 bases line up with TRBD1. Germline lookup yields CDR1 SGHTA and CDR2 FQGNSA. The CDR3 totals 15 residues. With 5 bases clipped from V and 7 bases from J, the junction kept 9 bases outside the gene matches. CDR3 nucleotide sequence: TGTGCCAGCAGCCCCCGGGACAGGGGATCTTATACGCAGTATTTT. Translated, it gives CASSPRDRGSYTQYF. The full variable domain, completed using reference TRBV7-2 and TRBJ2-3, is GAGVSQSPSNKVTEKGKDVELRCDPISGHTALYWYRQSLGQGLEFLIYFQGNSAPDKSGLPSDRFSAERTGGSVSTLTIQRTQQEDSAVYLCASSPRDRGSYTQYFGPGTRLTVL.

The gene calls are TRBV19 and TRBJ2-3; TRBD2 is a possible D gene (5 bases). Deletions cut 4 bases from V and 6 bases from J, with 14 bases between. Germline V gene lookup returns CDR1 LNHDA and CDR2 SQIVND (reference sequence). The CDR3 covers 14 residues. The CDR3 sequence: CASSTGASGDTQYF. In nucleotides, the CDR3 is TGTGCCAGTAGTACGGGCGCGTCGGGGGATACGCAGTATTTT. Combining the CDR3 with reference TRBV19 and TRBJ2-3 gives the whole variable domain DGGITQSPKYLFRKEGQNVTLSCEQNLNHDAMYWYRQDPGQGLRLIYYSQIVNDFQKGDIAEGYSVSREKKESFPLTVTSAQKNPTAFYLCASSTGASGDTQYFGPGTRLTVL.

This clone has just a few counts. This chain connects TRBV5-4 to TRBJ1-2; TRBD1 aligns across 7 bases. CDR3 size: 13 residues. Per the germline V gene, CDR1 is SGHNT and CDR2 is YYREEE (reference sequence). Unmatched junction bases numbered 8, after V lost 4 bases and J lost 8 bases. DNA for the CDR3: TGTGCCAGCAGCACTATTGGAGGGGGCGGCTACACCTTC. Protein sequence: CASSTIGGGGYTF. The full variable domain, with the rest looked up from reference TRBV5-4 and TRBJ1-2, is ETGVTQSPTHLIKTRGQQVTLRCSSQSGHNTVSWYQQALGQGPQFIFQYYREEENGRGNFPPRFSGLQFPNYSSELNVNALELDDSALYLCASSTIGGGGYTFGSGTRLTVV.

This clone appeared a few times. The rearrangement uses TRBV19 and TRBJ2-5, with D tentatively TRBD1 (5 bases). Germline loops: CDR1 LNHDA, CDR2 SQIVND (reference sequence). The CDR3 is made up of 13 amino acids. V gave up 10 bases and J gave up 5 bases, with 17 bases separating them. CDR3 DNA: TGTGCCACAGAAGGGGCGGCCGGGGAGACCCAGTACTTC. It yields the protein CATEGAAGETQYF.

This clone was detected once. V gene TRBV15 combines with J gene TRBJ1-5; D is perhaps TRBD1 (6 bases). Trimming left V 1 base short and J 5 bases short, with 9 bases between. Germline CDR1 is LNHNV and CDR2 is YYDKDF (reference sequence). This CDR3 is built from 14 residues. CDR3 sequence reads: CATSRVQGHQPQHF. The CDR3, as DNA: TGTGCCACCAGCAGAGTACAGGGCCATCAGCCCCAGCATTTT.

This chain joins TRBV5-4 and TRBJ1-1; TRBD1 agrees at 9 bases. J was trimmed by 4 bases and V by 5 bases; bases with no gene match: 9. Germline V CDR1 and CDR2: SGHNT, YYREEE (reference sequence). CDR3 length: 15 amino acids. CDR3 in amino acids: CASRPGQGSSTEAFF. The DNA of the CDR3 is TGTGCCAGCAGACCCGGACAGGGGAGTTCCACTGAAGCTTTCTTT.

V is TRBV7-2 and J is TRBJ2-7; 7 bases align to TRBD1. This CDR3 spans 13 amino acids. V shed 5 bases and J 6 bases; nucleotides not matched to a gene: 7. Germline V gene sequence: CDR1 SGHTA, CDR2 FQGNSA. Here the CDR3 DNA reads TGTGCCAGCAGCATAGACAGGGTGGGCGAGCAGTACTTC. Residues: CASSIDRVGEQYF.

CDR3 bases: TGTGCCAGCAGCTTAGGACTAGCCGGCACAGATACGCAGTATTTT. Translation gives CASSLGLAGTDTQYF. This sequence joins TRBV5-8 and TRBJ2-3; TRBD2 matches at 8 bases. This CDR3 is built from 15 residues. With 2 bases clipped from V and 1 base from J, the junction kept 3 bases outside the gene matches. CDR1 and CDR2 from the germline V gene are SGHTS and YDEGEE.

The table lists this clone with a count of one. The chain uses TRBV18 and TRBJ1-6, with D perhaps TRBD1 (5 bases). Trimming cost V 3 bases and J 8 bases, with 11 bases left between them. CDR1 and CDR2 from the germline V gene are KGHSH and LQKENI. The CDR3 length is 14 residues. The CDR3 coding sequence is TGTGCCAGCTCACCGACCAGGGCGGATTCACCCCTCCACTTT. Its protein is CASSPTRADSPLHF.

The chain employs TRBV10-3 and TRBJ2-7, with 9 bases aligning to TRBD1. J gave up 4 bases and V 5 bases, and 6 bases lay outside the gene matches. This CDR3 comprises 14 residues. Germline CDR1 reads ENHRY; CDR2 reads SYGVKD. The CDR3 DNA is TGTGCCATCAGTCCAGACAGGGGGGGTTACGAGCAGTACTTC. This gives the protein CAISPDRGGYEQYF.

The chain couples TRBV5-1 to TRBJ1-1, with TRBD1 identical over 8 bases. With V trimmed by 0 bases and J by 4 bases, 5 bases remained unmatched. CDR1 is SGHRS, CDR2 YFSETQ, per germline. CDR3 size: 15 residues. DNA for the CDR3: TGCGCCAGCAGCTTGGACAGGGGGAAGGGCACTGAAGCTTTCTTT. It codes for CASSLDRGKGTEAFF.

The chain recombines TRBV14 with TRBJ2-2; 9 bases line up with TRBD2. This CDR3 has 18 residues. J was trimmed by 1 base and V by 4 bases; bases with no gene match: 10. From germline, CDR1 is SGHDN and CDR2 FVKESK. The CDR3 sequence is CASSPYRGLAVNTGELFF. The CDR3 DNA follows: TGTGCCAGCAGCCCCTACCGGGGACTAGCAGTGAACACCGGGGAGCTGTTTTTT.

This chain joins TRBV5-1 and TRBJ2-1, with 7 nucleotides matching TRBD1. This CDR3 spans 15 amino acids. CDR1 SGHRS and CDR2 YFSETQ come from the germline V gene. The V gene end was trimmed by 4 bases and the J gene end by 2 bases; junction bases not matched to a gene: 6. The CDR3 region has the DNA TGCGCCAGCAGCCCGGACAGGATGGCCTACAATGAGCAGTTCTTC. It yields the protein CASSPDRMAYNEQFF.

The chain joins TRBV21-1 to TRBJ2-3; TRBD2 is the table's D call and was not checked against the DNA. TRBV21-1 is a pseudogene segment. This CDR3 has 16 residues. CDR3 protein: CASSRTRATSTDTQYF. The CDR3 region has the DNA TGTGCCAGCAGCAGAACAAGAGCGACTAGCACAGATACGCAGTATTTT.

The rearrangement uses TRBV7-9 and TRBJ2-1; maybe TRBD2 (6 bases). CDR1 is SEHNR and CDR2 is FQNEAQ in the germline V gene (reference sequence). The CDR3 has 17 residues. With 3 bases removed from V and 4 bases from J, the gap between germline ends came to 19 bases. CDR3 amino acids: CASSFWLMAGRYNEQFF. Written as DNA, the CDR3 is TGTGCCAGCAGCTTTTGGCTTATGGCGGGGAGGTACAATGAGCAGTTCTTC.

This clone has just one count. This chain links TRBV27 with TRBJ1-4; possibly TRBD1 for D (5 bases). Germline lookup yields CDR1 MNHEY and CDR2 SMNVEV (reference sequence). Trimming cost V 2 bases and J 3 bases, with 19 bases left between them. The CDR3 is made up of 18 amino acids. CDR3 in amino acids: CASSLLPRGAGPNEKLFF. CDR3 in DNA: TGTGCCAGCAGTTTACTCCCGCGCGGTGCGGGACCTAATGAAAAACTGTTTTTT. The full variable domain, completed using reference TRBV27 and TRBJ1-4, is EAQVTQNPRYLITVTGKKLTVTCSQNMNHEYMSWYRQDPGLGLRQIYYSMNVEVTDKGDVPEGYKVSRKEKRNFPLILESPSPNQTSLYFCASSLLPRGAGPNEKLFFGSGTQLSVL.

The rearrangement uses TRBV6-2 or TRBV6-3 and TRBJ1-2; D is ambiguous. Germline lookup yields CDR1 MNHEY and CDR2 SVGEGT. V was shortened by 4 bases and J by 5 bases, with 11 bases between the two germline ends. The CDR3 extends over 13 amino acids. This CDR3 reads CASSSRMSYGYTF. In nucleotides, the CDR3 is TGTGCCAGCAGTTCGCGGATGTCATATGGCTACACCTTC.

The rearrangement uses TRBV28 and TRBJ1-2; D not resolved. V was shortened by 7 bases and J by 6 bases, with 12 bases between the two germline ends. Germline assignment: CDR1 MDHEN and CDR2 SYDVKM. This CDR3 has 12 residues. The CDR3 DNA reads TGTGCCAGCACCACCCTCCGGGATGGCTACACCTTC. It encodes CASTTLRDGYTF.

The V and J genes are TRBV5-8 and TRBJ2-3; D is perhaps TRBD1 (6 bases). V gave up 4 bases and J gave up 5 bases, with 11 bases separating them. The germline gives CDR1 SGHTS, CDR2 YDEGEE. The CDR3 has 13 residues. The CDR3 nucleotides are TGTGCCAGCAGCCGGGGACACGAAGATACGCAGTATTTT. Translating it yields CASSRGHEDTQYF.

V is TRBV19 and J is TRBJ1-5; D is unclear. The V gene's germline CDR1 is LNHDA and CDR2 SQIVND (reference sequence). Trimming cost V 4 bases and J 1 base, with 11 bases left between them. The CDR3 spans 15 residues. CDR3 nucleotide sequence: TGTGCCAGTAGTACCGTCCGTGTCAGCAATCAGCCCCAGCATTTT. This translates into CASSTVRVSNQPQHF. Supplemented by reference TRBV19 and TRBJ1-5, the full variable domain reads DGGITQSPKYLFRKEGQNVTLSCEQNLNHDAMYWYRQDPGQGLRLIYYSQIVNDFQKGDIAEGYSVSREKKESFPLTVTSAQKNPTAFYLCASSTVRVSNQPQHFGDGTRLSIL.

This chain connects TRBV19 to TRBJ1-1; 9 bases are shared with TRBD1. CDR1 LNHDA and CDR2 SQIVND come from the germline V gene (reference sequence). The CDR3 length is 15 residues. Unmatched junction bases numbered 7, after V lost 4 bases and J lost 4 bases. In DNA, the CDR3 is TGTGCCAGTAGTACGGGACAGGGAGGCGGCACTGAAGCTTTCTTT. This encodes CASSTGQGGGTEAFF.

V gene TRBV7-6 combines with J gene TRBJ2-3, with TRBD2 matching 13 bases. V gave up 3 bases and J gave up 3 bases; unmatched junction bases: 3. Germline assignment: CDR1 SGHVS and CDR2 FNYEAQ. The CDR3 spans 16 residues. As DNA, the CDR3 is TGTGCCAGCAGCTTTGGGACTAGCGGGGCTACAGATACGCAGTATTTT. Its translation is CASSFGTSGATDTQYF.

The chain recombines TRBV7-7 with TRBJ2-1; 8 bases agree with TRBD2. This CDR3 spans 16 amino acids. The germline gives CDR1 SSHAT, CDR2 FNYEAQ (reference sequence). Trimming at V came to 2 bases and at J to 7 bases, leaving 10 bases not matched to a gene. The CDR3 reads CASSLTPGLGLNEQFF. DNA of the CDR3: TGTGCCAGCAGCTTAACACCGGGACTAGGTTTGAATGAGCAGTTCTTC.

This clone was observed once. The chain uses TRBV29-1 and TRBJ2-5; 7 nucleotides match TRBD1. CDR1 and CDR2 (germline): SQVTM, ANQGSEA. Trimming at V came to 5 bases and at J to 0 bases, leaving 9 bases not matched to a gene. The CDR3 contains 15 residues. CDR3 DNA sequence: TGCAGCGTTACTAAGAACAGGGGTCACCAAGAGACCCAGTACTTC. It specifies CSVTKNRGHQETQYF.

The chain couples TRBV27 to TRBJ2-3; D unclear. Germline CDR1 and CDR2: MNHEY and SMNVEV (reference sequence). This CDR3 is built from 14 residues. With 0 bases removed from V and 8 bases from J, the gap between germline ends came to 12 bases. The CDR3 DNA reads TGTGCCAGCAGTTTATCGGTAACGCCAGGTACGCAGTATTTT. The encoded protein is CASSLSVTPGTQYF.

The chain joins TRBV3-1 (or the pseudogene TRBV3-2) to TRBJ2-5; 10 nucleotides agree with TRBD1. Germline V gene sequence: CDR1 LGHDT, CDR2 YNNKEL (reference sequence). This CDR3 is built from 16 residues. The J segment lost 1 base and the V segment lost 1 base, leaving 3 bases of the junction unmatched. As DNA, the CDR3 is TGTGCCAGCAGCCAAGTAGGGACAGGGGTCCAAGAGACCCAGTACTTC. The encoded protein is CASSQVGTGVQETQYF.

The chain links TRBV3-1 (or the pseudogene TRBV3-2) to TRBJ2-7; TRBD2 matches 7 bases. There are 14 residues in the CDR3. Germline V gene data show CDR1 as LGHDT and CDR2 as YNNKEL (reference sequence). After removal of 2 bases from V and 1 base from J, the junction contained 2 bases not matched to a gene. The CDR3 spells CASSQSSGSYEQYF. As DNA, the CDR3 is TGTGCCAGCAGCCAATCTAGCGGTTCCTACGAGCAGTACTTC.